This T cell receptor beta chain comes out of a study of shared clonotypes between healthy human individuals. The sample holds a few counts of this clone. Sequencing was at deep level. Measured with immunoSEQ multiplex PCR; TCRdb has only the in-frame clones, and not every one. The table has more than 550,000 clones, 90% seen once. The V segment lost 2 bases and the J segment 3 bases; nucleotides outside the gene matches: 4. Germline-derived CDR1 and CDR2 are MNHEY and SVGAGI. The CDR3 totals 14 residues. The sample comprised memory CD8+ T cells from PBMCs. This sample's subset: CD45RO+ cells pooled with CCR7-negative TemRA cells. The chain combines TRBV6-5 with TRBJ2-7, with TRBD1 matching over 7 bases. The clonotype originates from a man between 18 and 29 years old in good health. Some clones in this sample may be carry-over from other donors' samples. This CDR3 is CASSYRGQNYEQYF. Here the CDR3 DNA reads TGTGCCAGCAGTTACCGGGGACAGAACTACGAGCAGTACTTC.